This T cell receptor (beta chain) is from a study of CXCR3-negative and CXCR3-positive naive CD8 T cells (dated by TCRdb to about 2019). With respect to the entire study: In total, some 130 million TRB reads were obtained, corresponding to roughly 1.5 +/- 0.3 million reads per library. Data from 11 donors, pooled across two independent experiments, went into the diversity and physicochemical repertoire analyses. For the TRBV-TRBJ cluster analysis, the naive subsets came from 5 or 6 donors, while the memory cells came from 3 donors.

Sequencing was carried out with a NextSeq 550. The Human TCR Profiling Kit (MiLaboratory) was used to make UMI-labeled 5' RACE TRB cDNA libraries. cDNA synthesis used the entire amount of extracted RNA, and PCR amplification then used the entire amount of cDNA produced. Libraries were prepared in parallel with an identical number of PCR cycles. For the original study's pipeline: With a requirement of at least two reads per UMI, MIGEC and MiXCR extracted about 49,000 +/- 11,000 unique UMI-labeled TRB cDNA molecules per library. An average of 40,000 +/- 10,000 functional in-frame TRB CDR3 nucleotide clonotypes without stop codons was found per library. After downsampling to 5000 UMI-labeled TRB molecules per sample, diversity metrics such as normalized Shannon-Wiener and Chao1 were calculated in VDJtools. Clonotype-size-weighted physicochemical properties of the central five CDR3 residues (interaction energy, strength, volume and Kidera factor 4) were computed in VDJtools. With the reads reprocessed by TCRdb, a single entry stands for each CDR3 protein sequence and no DNA is reported. What appears here as the V and J calls and clone size reflects TCRdb's work, not the paper's. The table kept for this sample lists 100,000 to 150,000 distinct CDR3 sequences. The biggest ten clones account for 0.49% of the sample.

From the cysteine through the phenylalanine, the CDR3 covers 17 amino acids. No DNA is recorded. CDR1 and CDR2 are drawn from the germline V gene: MNHEY, SVGAGI. Each CD8+ T cell subset was flow-sorted in triplicate, with some 300,000 cells per subset placed directly into RLT lysis buffer. To exclude memory contaminants, naive CD8+ T cells were stringently defined as CD45RO-CCR7+CD27+CD95-. Peripheral blood mononuclear cells were isolated from buffy coats using standard density gradient centrifugation. Naive CXCR3-negative and CXCR3-positive CD8+ T cells were flow-sorted on a FACSAria III. An RNeasy Mini Kit was used to extract total RNA from the sorted cells. General conclusions and limits of the study: TRB CDR3s from CXCR3-positive naive cells showed higher hydrophobicity (lower Kidera factor 4), lower energy, and higher strength and volume indices than CXCR3-negative naive cells. Because surface CD5, which has been linked to self-reactivity in mice, was comparable between naive subsets, TCR interaction strength was also inferred from TRB CDR3 physicochemical properties. Repertoire diversity was comparably high in both naive subsets but much lower in memory CD8+ T cells. Naive CXCR3-negative and CXCR3-positive cells from the same donor showed similar TRBV-TRBJ usage, whereas memory cells showed distinct patterns. Freshly isolated PBMCs were used for most assays because CXCR3 expression partially decreased after cryopreservation.

For this clonotype: The antigen this receptor binds is unknown.

The clonotype originates from a human donor in good health. Some clones in this sample may be carry-over from other donors' samples. Recombination connected TRBV6-5 to TRBJ2-1; TCRdb calls TRBD1, which cannot be checked without DNA. The sequenced sample was naive CXCR3- CD8+ T cells from blood. Taken with the paper, the label for cell subset or site translates to: CD45RO-CCR7+CD27+CD95- naive CD8+ T cells lacking CXCR3 (TNR3-). The CDR3 here reads CASSYKKGQGSYNEQFF.